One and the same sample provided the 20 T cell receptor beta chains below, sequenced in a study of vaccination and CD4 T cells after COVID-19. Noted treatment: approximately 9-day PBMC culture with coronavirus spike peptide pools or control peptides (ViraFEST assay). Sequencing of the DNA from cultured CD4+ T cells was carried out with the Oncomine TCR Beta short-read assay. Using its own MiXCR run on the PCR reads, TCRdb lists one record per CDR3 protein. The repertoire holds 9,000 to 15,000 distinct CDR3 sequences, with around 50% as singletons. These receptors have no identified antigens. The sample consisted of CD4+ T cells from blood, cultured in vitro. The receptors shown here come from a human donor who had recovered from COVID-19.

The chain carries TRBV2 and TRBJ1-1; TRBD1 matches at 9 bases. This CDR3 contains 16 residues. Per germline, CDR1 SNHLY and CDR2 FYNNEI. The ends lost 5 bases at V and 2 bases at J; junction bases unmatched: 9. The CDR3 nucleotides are TGTGCCAGCAGTACGACAGGGGGTTCGCGAAACACTGAAGCTTTCTTT. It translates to CASSTTGGSRNTEAFF.

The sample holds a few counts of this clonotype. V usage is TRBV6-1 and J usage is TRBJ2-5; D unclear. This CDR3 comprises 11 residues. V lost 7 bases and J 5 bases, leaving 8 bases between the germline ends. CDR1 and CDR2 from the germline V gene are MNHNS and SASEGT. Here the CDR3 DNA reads TGTGCCAGCACAATTCGGGAGACCCAGTACTTC. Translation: CASTIRETQYF.

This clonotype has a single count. CDR3 sequence: CSVWAPNTEAFF. In DNA, the CDR3 is TGCAGCGTTTGGGCACCTAACACTGAAGCTTTCTTT. The gene calls are TRBV29-1 and TRBJ1-1; D is ambiguous. V gave up 5 bases and J gave up 2 bases, with 9 bases separating them. Germline lookup yields CDR1 SQVTM and CDR2 ANQGSEA. The CDR3 sequence is 12 residues long.

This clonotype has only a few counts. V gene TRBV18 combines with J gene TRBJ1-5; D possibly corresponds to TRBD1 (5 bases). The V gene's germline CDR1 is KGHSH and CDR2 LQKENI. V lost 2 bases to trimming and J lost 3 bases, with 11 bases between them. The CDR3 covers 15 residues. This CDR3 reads CASSPTEGLNQPQHF. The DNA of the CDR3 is TGTGCCAGCTCACCAACCGAGGGACTCAATCAGCCCCAGCATTTT.

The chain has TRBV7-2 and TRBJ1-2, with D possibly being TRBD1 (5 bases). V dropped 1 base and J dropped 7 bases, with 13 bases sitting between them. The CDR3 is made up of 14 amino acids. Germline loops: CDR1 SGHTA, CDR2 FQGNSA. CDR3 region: CASSLDGGGGGYTF. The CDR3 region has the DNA TGTGCCAGCAGCTTAGATGGGGGAGGTGGTGGCTACACCTTC.

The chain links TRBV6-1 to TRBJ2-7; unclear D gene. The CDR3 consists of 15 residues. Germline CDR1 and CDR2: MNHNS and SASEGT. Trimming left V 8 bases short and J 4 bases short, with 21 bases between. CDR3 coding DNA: TGTGCCAGCGAACCCTCTAAGGGATCGTATTACGAGCAGTACTTC. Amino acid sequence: CASEPSKGSYYEQYF.

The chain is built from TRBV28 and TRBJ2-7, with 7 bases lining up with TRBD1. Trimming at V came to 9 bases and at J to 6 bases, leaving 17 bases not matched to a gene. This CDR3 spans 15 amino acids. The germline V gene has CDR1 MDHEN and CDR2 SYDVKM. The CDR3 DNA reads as TGTGCCAGTATCCCCTCTGGGGCCAGGGGGACCGAGCAGTACTTC. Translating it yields CASIPSGARGTEQYF.

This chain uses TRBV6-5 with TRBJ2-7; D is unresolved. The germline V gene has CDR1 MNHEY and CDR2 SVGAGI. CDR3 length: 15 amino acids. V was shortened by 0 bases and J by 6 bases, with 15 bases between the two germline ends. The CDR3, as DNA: TGTGCCAGCAGTTACTCGAGGCTTTACTCGAGCGAGCAGTACTTC. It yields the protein CASSYSRLYSSEQYF.

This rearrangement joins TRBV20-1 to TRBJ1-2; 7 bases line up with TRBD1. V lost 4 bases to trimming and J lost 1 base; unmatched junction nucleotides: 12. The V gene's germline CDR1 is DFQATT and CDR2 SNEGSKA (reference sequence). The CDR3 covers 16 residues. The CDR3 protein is CSATKAATGINYGYTF. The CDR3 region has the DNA TGCAGTGCTACCAAAGCTGCGACAGGGATTAACTATGGCTACACCTTC.

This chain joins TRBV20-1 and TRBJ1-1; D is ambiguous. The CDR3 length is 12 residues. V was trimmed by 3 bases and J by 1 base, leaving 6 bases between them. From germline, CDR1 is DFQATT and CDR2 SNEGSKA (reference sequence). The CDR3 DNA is TGCAGTGCTAGGACGGCGAACACTGAAGCTTTCTTT. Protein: CSARTANTEAFF.

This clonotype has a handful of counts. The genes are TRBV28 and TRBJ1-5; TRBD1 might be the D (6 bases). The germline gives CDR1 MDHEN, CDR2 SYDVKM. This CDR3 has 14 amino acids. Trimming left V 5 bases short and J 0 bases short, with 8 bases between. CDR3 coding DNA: TGTGCCAGCAGTCACAGGGATAGCAATCAGCCCCAGCATTTT. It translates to CASSHRDSNQPQHF. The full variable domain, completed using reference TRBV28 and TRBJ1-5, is DVKVTQSSRYLVKRTGEKVFLECVQDMDHENMFWYRQDPGLGLRLIYFSYDVKMKEKGDIPEGYSVSREKKERFSLILESASTNQTSMYLCASSHRDSNQPQHFGDGTRLSIL.

The CDR3 reads CASSPQRAGVDTQYF. In nucleotides, the CDR3 is TGTGCCAGCTCACCCCAACGGGCGGGGGTAGATACGCAGTATTTT. V usage is TRBV18 and J usage is TRBJ2-3; 7 bases are shared with TRBD2. The J segment lost 5 bases and the V segment lost 3 bases, leaving 8 bases of the junction unmatched. The CDR3 sequence is 15 residues long. Germline V gives CDR1 KGHSH, CDR2 LQKENI.

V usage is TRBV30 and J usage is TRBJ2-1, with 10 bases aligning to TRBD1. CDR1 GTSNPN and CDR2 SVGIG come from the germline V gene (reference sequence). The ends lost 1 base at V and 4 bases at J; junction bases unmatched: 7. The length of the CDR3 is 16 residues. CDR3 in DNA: TGTGCCTGGAGTGGAATCGGGACAGGGGTATACAATGAGCAGTTCTTC. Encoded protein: CAWSGIGTGVYNEQFF. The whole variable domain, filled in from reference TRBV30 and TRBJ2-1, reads SQTIHQWPATLVQPVGSPLSLECTVEGTSNPNLYWYRQAAGRGLQLLFYSVGIGQISSEVPQNLSASRPQDRQFILSSKKLLLSDSGFYLCAWSGIGTGVYNEQFFGPGTRLTVL.

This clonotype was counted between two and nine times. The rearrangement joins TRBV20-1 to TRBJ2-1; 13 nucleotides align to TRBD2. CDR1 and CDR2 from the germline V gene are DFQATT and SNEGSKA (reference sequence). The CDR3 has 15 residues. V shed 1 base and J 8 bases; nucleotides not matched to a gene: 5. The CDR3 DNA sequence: TGCAGTGCTAGAGCCCAAGGACTAGCGGGAGATGAGCAGTTCTTC. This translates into CSARAQGLAGDEQFF.

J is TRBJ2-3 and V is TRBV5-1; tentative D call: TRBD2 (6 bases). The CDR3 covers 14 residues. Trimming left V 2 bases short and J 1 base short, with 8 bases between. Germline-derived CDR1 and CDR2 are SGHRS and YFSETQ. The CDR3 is CASSFSSGTDTQYF. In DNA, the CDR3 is TGCGCCAGCAGCTTTTCTAGCGGCACAGATACGCAGTATTTT.

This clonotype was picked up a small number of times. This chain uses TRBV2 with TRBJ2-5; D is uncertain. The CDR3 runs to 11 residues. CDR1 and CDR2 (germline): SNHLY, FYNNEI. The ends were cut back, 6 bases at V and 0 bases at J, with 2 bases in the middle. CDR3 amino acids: CASSYQETQYF. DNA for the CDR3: TGTGCCAGCAGCTACCAAGAGACCCAGTACTTC.

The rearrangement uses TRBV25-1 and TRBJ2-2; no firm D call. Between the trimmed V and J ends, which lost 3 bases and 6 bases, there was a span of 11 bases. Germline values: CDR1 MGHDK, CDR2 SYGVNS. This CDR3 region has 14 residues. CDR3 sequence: CASSDSSESGELFF. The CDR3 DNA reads TGTGCCAGCAGTGATTCGTCCGAATCCGGGGAGCTGTTTTTT. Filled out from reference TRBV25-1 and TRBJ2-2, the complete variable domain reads EADIYQTPRYLVIGTGKKITLECSQTMGHDKMYWYQQDPGMELHLIHYSYGVNSTEKGDLSSESTVSRIRTEHFPLTLESARPSHTSQYLCASSDSSESGELFFGEGSRLTVL.

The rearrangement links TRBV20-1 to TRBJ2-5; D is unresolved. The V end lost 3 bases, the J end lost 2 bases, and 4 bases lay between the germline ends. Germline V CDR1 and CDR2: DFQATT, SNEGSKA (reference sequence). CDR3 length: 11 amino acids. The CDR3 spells CSARTQETQYF. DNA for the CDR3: TGCAGTGCTAGGACTCAAGAGACCCAGTACTTC.

DNA of the CDR3: TGTGCCAGCAGCAACGGGGGCTTAGGCTACGAGCAGTACTTC. Its protein is CASSNGGLGYEQYF. The genes are TRBV5-4 and TRBJ2-7; D tentatively fits TRBD1 or TRBD2 (6 bases each). Germline V gene data show CDR1 as SGHNT and CDR2 as YYREEE (reference sequence). V lost 4 bases to trimming and J lost 3 bases, with 14 bases between them. The CDR3 extends over 14 amino acids.

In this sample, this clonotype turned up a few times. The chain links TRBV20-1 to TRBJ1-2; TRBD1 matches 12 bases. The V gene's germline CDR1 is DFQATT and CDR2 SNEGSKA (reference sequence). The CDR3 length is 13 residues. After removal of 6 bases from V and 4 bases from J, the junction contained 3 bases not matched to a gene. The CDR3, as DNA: TGCAGTGCCCCGGGACAGGGGGCCTATGGCTACACCTTC. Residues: CSAPGQGAYGYTF.